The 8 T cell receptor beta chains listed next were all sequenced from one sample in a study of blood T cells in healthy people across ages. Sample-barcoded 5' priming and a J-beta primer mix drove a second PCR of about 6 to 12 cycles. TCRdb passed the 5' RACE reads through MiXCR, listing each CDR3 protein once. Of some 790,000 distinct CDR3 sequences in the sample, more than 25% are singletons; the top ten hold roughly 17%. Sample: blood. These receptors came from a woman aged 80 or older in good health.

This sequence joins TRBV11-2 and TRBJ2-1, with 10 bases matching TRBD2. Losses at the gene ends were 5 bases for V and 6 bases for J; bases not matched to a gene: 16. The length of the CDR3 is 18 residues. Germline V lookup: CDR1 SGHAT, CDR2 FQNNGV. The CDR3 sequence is CASSLTSSGGMGANEQFF. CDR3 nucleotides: TGTGCCAGCAGCCTCACCTCTAGCGGGGGTATGGGGGCCAATGAGCAGTTCTTC.

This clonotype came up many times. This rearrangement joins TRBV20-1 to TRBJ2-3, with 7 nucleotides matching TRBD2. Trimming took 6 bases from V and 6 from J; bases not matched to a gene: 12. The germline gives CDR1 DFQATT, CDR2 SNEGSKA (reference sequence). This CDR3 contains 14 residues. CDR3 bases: TGCAGTGCGAATGCGGGACTACCGCCCGATACGCAGTATTTT. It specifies CSANAGLPPDTQYF.

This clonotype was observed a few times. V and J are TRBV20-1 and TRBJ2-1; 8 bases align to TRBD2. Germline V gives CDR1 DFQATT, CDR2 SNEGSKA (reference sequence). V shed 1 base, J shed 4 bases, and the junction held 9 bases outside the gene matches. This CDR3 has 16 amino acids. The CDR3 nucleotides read TGCAGTGCTAGAGCCGGCGGAGGCGGGGGGTACAATGAGCAGTTCTTC. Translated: CSARAGGGGGYNEQFF.

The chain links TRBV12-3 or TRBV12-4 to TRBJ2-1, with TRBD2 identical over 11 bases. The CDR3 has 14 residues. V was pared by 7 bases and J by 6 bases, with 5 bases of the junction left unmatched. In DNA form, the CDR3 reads TGTGCCAGCATAGCGGGAGGGCCTTTCAATGAGCAGTTCTTC. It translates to CASIAGGPFNEQFF.

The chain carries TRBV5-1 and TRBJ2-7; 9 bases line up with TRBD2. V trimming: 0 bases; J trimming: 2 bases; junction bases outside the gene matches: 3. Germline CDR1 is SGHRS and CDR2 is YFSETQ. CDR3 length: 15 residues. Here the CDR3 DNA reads TGCGCCAGCAGCTTGGGAGTAGCGGGAGCCTACGAGCAGTACTTC. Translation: CASSLGVAGAYEQYF.

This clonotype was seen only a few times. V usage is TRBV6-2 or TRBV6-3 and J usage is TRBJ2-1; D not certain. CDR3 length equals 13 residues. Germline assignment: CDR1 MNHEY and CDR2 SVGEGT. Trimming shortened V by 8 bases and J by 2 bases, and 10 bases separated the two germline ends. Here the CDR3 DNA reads TGTGCCAGCCTACGCGCAGCCTACAATGAGCAGTTCTTC. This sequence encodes CASLRAAYNEQFF.

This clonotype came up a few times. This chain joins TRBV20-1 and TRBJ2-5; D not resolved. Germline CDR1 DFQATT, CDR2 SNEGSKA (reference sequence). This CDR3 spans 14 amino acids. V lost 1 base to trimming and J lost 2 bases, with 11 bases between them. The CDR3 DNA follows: TGCAGTGCTAGAGGGCCTGGGCCTCAAGAGACCCAGTACTTC. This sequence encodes CSARGPGPQETQYF.

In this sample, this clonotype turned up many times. CDR3 sequence reads: CASSSTGVRWGNEQFF. The CDR3 DNA follows: TGTGCCAGCAGTTCCACAGGGGTTCGGTGGGGCAATGAGCAGTTCTTC. The chain has TRBV6-2 or TRBV6-3 and TRBJ2-1, with 7 nucleotides matching TRBD1. Trimming removed 4 bases from V and 6 bases from J; junction bases left unmatched: 12. Germline V gene lookup returns CDR1 MNHEY and CDR2 SVGEGT. This CDR3 spans 16 amino acids.